Listed below are T cell receptor beta chains from one sample, sequenced in a study of shared clonotypes between healthy human individuals. Libraries were prepared by immunoSEQ multiplex PCR; TCRdb keeps only in-frame clonotypes and omits some of them. The sample includes 1.5 million to 1.9 million clones, 95% to 99% seen only once; the top ten take about 0.4%. The specimen was naive CD4+ T cells sorted from blood. These receptors originate from a man younger than 45 in good health. Each CDR3 is given with its conserved first and last residue. A D gene is named only where the DNA matches it firmly. Rows give clone size only sometimes, using once, few, many, or a class for an expanded clone.

>TRBV9|-|TRBJ1-4|TRBD1
CASRPRQGARFTEKLFF
TGTGCCAGCAGACCGAGACAGGGGGCGCGATTTACTGAAAAACTGTTTTTT
>TRBV7-2|-|TRBJ2-5|TRBD2
CASSLVGAGGPPETQYF
TGTGCCAGCAGCTTAGTTGGGGCGGGAGGGCCCCCAGAGACCCAGTACTTC
>TRBV30|-|TRBJ1-2|-
CAWSRPGDTGGYTF
TGTGCCTGGAGTAGGCCAGGGGATACTGGTGGCTACACCTTC
>TRBV14|-|TRBJ2-1|TRBD2
CASSRPGLAGNEQFF
TGTGCCAGCAGCCGGCCGGGACTAGCGGGGAATGAGCAGTTCTTC
>TRBV6-6|-|TRBJ2-7|TRBD2
CASSSIISGLYYEQYF
TGTGCCAGCAGTTCCATCATTAGCGGGCTTTACTACGAGCAGTACTTC
>TRBV4-1|-|TRBJ2-1|TRBD2
CASSQEASGYNEQFF
TGCGCCAGCAGCCAAGAGGCTAGCGGCTACAATGAGCAGTTCTTC
>TRBV7-8|-|TRBJ2-5|-
CASSFRTQETQYF
TGTGCCAGCAGCTTCCGGACGCAAGAGACCCAGTACTTC
>TRBV5-3|-|TRBJ2-1|-
CARSPSCSSYNEQFF
TGTGCCAGAAGCCCCAGCTGTAGCTCCTACAATGAGCAGTTCTTC
>TRBV5-1|-|TRBJ2-5|-
CASSQAETQYF
TGCGCCAGCAGCCAGGCGGAGACCCAGTACTTC
>TRBV27|-|TRBJ1-4|-
CASSSGGRTNEKLFF
TGTGCCAGCAGTTCAGGTGGGAGAACTAATGAAAAACTGTTTTTT
>TRBV7-2|-|TRBJ2-7|TRBD1
CASSSRQGPYEQYF
TGTGCCAGCAGCTCACGACAGGGACCCTACGAGCAGTACTTC
>TRBV18|-|TRBJ2-6|-
CASSPSESSGANVLTF
TGTGCCAGCTCACCTTCTGAGAGCTCTGGGGCCAACGTCCTGACTTTC
>TRBV25-1|-|TRBJ2-7|TRBD1
CASSRQGGSYEQYF
TGTGCCAGCAGTAGACAGGGGGGATCCTACGAGCAGTACTTC
>TRBV15|once|TRBJ2-2|-
CATSRVLLSTGELFF
TGTGCCACCAGCAGAGTTTTACTGAGCACCGGGGAGCTGTTTTTT
>TRBV28|-|TRBJ2-7|TRBD2
CASSSLAGAGTSEQYF
TGTGCCAGCAGTTCGTTAGCTGGGGCAGGGACTAGCGAGCAGTACTTC
>TRBV28|-|TRBJ2-7|-
CASSLDGTYEQYF
TGTGCCAGCAGTTTGGACGGCACCTACGAGCAGTACTTC
>TRBV7-2|-|TRBJ2-1|TRBD2
CASSLATSGGYNEQFF
TGTGCCAGCAGCTTAGCTACTAGCGGGGGGTACAATGAGCAGTTCTTC
>TRBV5-1|-|TRBJ1-5|-
CASSPRSGEPQHF
TGCGCCAGCAGCCCGCGGTCAGGTGAGCCCCAGCATTTT